Listed below are T cell receptor beta chains from one sample, sequenced in a study of molecular identifiers for immune sequencing clone quantification. TCRdb independently ran MiXCR on the PCR reads; one entry per CDR3 protein. The profile shows about 510,000 distinct CDR3 sequences, about 25% of them singletons. The sample was naive CD8+ T cells from blood, with Jurkat cell RNA spiked in. The receptors were gathered from a human donor in good health. Some libraries in this study had Jurkat cell RNA spiked in. CDR3s include the opening cysteine and the closing phenylalanine or tryptophan. Fields, in order: J gene, clone size, V gene, D gene, CDR3 protein, CDR3 DNA. D genes are given only for firm matches. Size is omitted from some rows. Given values are once, few, many or a class for expanded clones.

j_call: TRBJ2-5; clone_size: -; v_call: TRBV15; d_call: -; cdr3_aa: CATSREENQETQYF; cdr3_nt: TGTGCCACCAGCAGAGAAGAGAACCAAGAGACCCAGTACTTC
j_call: TRBJ2-7; clone_size: -; v_call: TRBV5-5; d_call: -; cdr3_aa: CASSLRPILYEQYF; cdr3_nt: TGTGCCAGCAGCTTGAGACCGATTCTATACGAGCAGTACTTC
j_call: TRBJ2-2; clone_size: few; v_call: TRBV6-6; d_call: -; cdr3_aa: CASSPTGEVGTGELFF; cdr3_nt: TGTGCCAGCAGTCCCACAGGGGAGGTTGGCACCGGGGAGCTGTTTTTT
j_call: TRBJ2-2; clone_size: once; v_call: TRBV10-2; d_call: -; cdr3_aa: CAGSESSRSNTGELFF; cdr3_nt: TGCGCCGGCAGTGAGAGCAGCCGATCGAACACCGGGGAGCTGTTTTTT
j_call: TRBJ1-6; clone_size: few; v_call: TRBV13; d_call: -; cdr3_aa: CASSLETDHSPLHF; cdr3_nt: TGTGCCAGCAGCTTAGAGACGGACCATTCACCCCTCCACTTT
j_call: TRBJ2-7; clone_size: many; v_call: TRBV20-1; d_call: -; cdr3_aa: CSARERGHVANEQYF; cdr3_nt: TGCAGTGCTAGAGAAAGGGGCCATGTCGCCAACGAGCAGTACTTC
j_call: TRBJ2-1; clone_size: -; v_call: TRBV7-2; d_call: -; cdr3_aa: CASSLAVGWGATYNEQFF; cdr3_nt: TGTGCCAGCAGCTTAGCGGTTGGGTGGGGGGCTACCTACAATGAGCAGTTCTTC
j_call: TRBJ2-3; clone_size: few; v_call: TRBV20-1; d_call: -; cdr3_aa: CSARDLGEVKDTQYF; cdr3_nt: TGCAGTGCTAGAGATCTTGGGGAGGTAAAAGATACGCAGTATTTT
j_call: TRBJ2-7; clone_size: many; v_call: TRBV5-1; d_call: -; cdr3_aa: CASSFSSAAYEQYF; cdr3_nt: TGCGCCAGCAGCTTTTCTAGCGCTGCCTACGAGCAGTACTTC
j_call: TRBJ1-2; clone_size: few; v_call: TRBV27; d_call: -; cdr3_aa: CASSYPGHEGYTF; cdr3_nt: TGTGCCAGCAGTTACCCAGGGCACGAAGGCTACACCTTC
j_call: TRBJ2-3; clone_size: many; v_call: TRBV9; d_call: -; cdr3_aa: CASSVGGLDLDTQYF; cdr3_nt: TGTGCCAGCAGCGTAGGAGGGCTGGACCTAGATACGCAGTATTTT
j_call: TRBJ1-1; clone_size: many; v_call: TRBV29-1; d_call: -; cdr3_aa: CSVDPQGMNTEAFF; cdr3_nt: TGCAGCGTTGACCCCCAGGGAATGAACACTGAAGCTTTCTTT
j_call: TRBJ1-1; clone_size: once; v_call: TRBV27; d_call: -; cdr3_aa: CTSSLWVNTEAFF; cdr3_nt: TGTACCAGCAGTTTATGGGTGAACACTGAAGCTTTCTTT
j_call: TRBJ1-3; clone_size: few; v_call: TRBV11-2; d_call: TRBD1; cdr3_aa: CASSSDDRGLSGNTIYF; cdr3_nt: TGTGCCAGCAGCTCGGATGACAGGGGGCTTTCGGGAAACACCATATATTTT
j_call: TRBJ1-2; clone_size: -; v_call: TRBV27; d_call: TRBD1; cdr3_aa: CASRTGLVYTF; cdr3_nt: TGTGCCAGCCGGACAGGGTTAGTCTACACCTTC
j_call: TRBJ2-1; clone_size: -; v_call: TRBV19; d_call: -; cdr3_aa: CASKWAGPYNEQFF; cdr3_nt: TGTGCCAGTAAATGGGCAGGGCCCTACAATGAGCAGTTCTTC
j_call: TRBJ2-7; clone_size: many; v_call: TRBV20-1; d_call: -; cdr3_aa: CSARTGYEQYF; cdr3_nt: TGCAGTGCTAGAACCGGCTACGAGCAGTACTTC
j_call: TRBJ1-1; clone_size: many; v_call: TRBV29-1; d_call: -; cdr3_aa: CSVETGNTEAFF; cdr3_nt: TGCAGCGTTGAAACGGGGAACACTGAAGCTTTCTTT
j_call: TRBJ1-1; clone_size: -; v_call: TRBV11-2; d_call: -; cdr3_aa: CASSLLSGRGGEAFF; cdr3_nt: TGTGCCAGCAGCTTACTGAGTGGCAGGGGCGGTGAAGCTTTCTTT
j_call: TRBJ1-4; clone_size: few; v_call: TRBV6-6; d_call: -; cdr3_aa: CASSYFKGNEKLFF; cdr3_nt: TGTGCCAGCAGTTACTTTAAGGGGAATGAAAAACTGTTTTTT
j_call: TRBJ1-1; clone_size: -; v_call: TRBV12-3/TRBV12-4; d_call: -; cdr3_aa: CASSFGIAANTEAFF; cdr3_nt: TGTGCCAGCAGTTTTGGAATTGCAGCGAACACTGAAGCTTTCTTT
j_call: TRBJ1-1; clone_size: few; v_call: TRBV20-1; d_call: -; cdr3_aa: CSARRGDTEAFF; cdr3_nt: TGCAGTGCTAGAAGGGGGGACACTGAAGCTTTCTTT
j_call: TRBJ1-1; clone_size: many; v_call: TRBV2; d_call: -; cdr3_aa: CASSVGTEAFF; cdr3_nt: TGTGCCAGCAGCGTAGGAACTGAAGCTTTCTTT
j_call: TRBJ2-5; clone_size: -; v_call: TRBV7-9; d_call: -; cdr3_aa: CASSLGGLGVFETQYF; cdr3_nt: TGTGCCAGCAGCTTAGGGGGCTTGGGAGTCTTCGAGACCCAGTACTTC
j_call: TRBJ2-1; clone_size: few; v_call: TRBV19; d_call: -; cdr3_aa: CASSPGPLNEQFF; cdr3_nt: TGTGCCAGTAGCCCGGGACCCCTCAATGAGCAGTTCTTC
j_call: TRBJ2-3; clone_size: few; v_call: TRBV6-5; d_call: TRBD2; cdr3_aa: CASSYWAGDPTDTQYF; cdr3_nt: TGTGCCAGCAGTTACTGGGCGGGGGATCCCACAGATACGCAGTATTTT
j_call: TRBJ2-2; clone_size: -; v_call: TRBV7-9; d_call: -; cdr3_aa: CASSPRVRENTWELFF; cdr3_nt: TGTGCCAGCAGCCCACGTGTACGGGAAAACACCTGGGAGCTGTTTTTT
j_call: TRBJ2-2; clone_size: -; v_call: TRBV28; d_call: -; cdr3_aa: CASSQGKVTRELFF; cdr3_nt: TGTGCCAGCAGTCAAGGGAAGGTAACCAGGGAGCTGTTTTTT
j_call: TRBJ1-5; clone_size: many; v_call: TRBV30; d_call: -; cdr3_aa: CAWSEGVSGNQPQHF; cdr3_nt: TGTGCCTGGAGTGAAGGGGTTTCGGGCAATCAGCCCCAGCATTTT
j_call: TRBJ2-7; clone_size: -; v_call: TRBV5-1; d_call: -; cdr3_aa: CASSSWGGPGPNEQYF; cdr3_nt: TGCGCCAGCAGCTCCTGGGGCGGCCCGGGGCCTAACGAGCAGTACTTC
j_call: TRBJ1-3; clone_size: few; v_call: TRBV27; d_call: -; cdr3_aa: CASSAGVPSSGNTIYF; cdr3_nt: TGTGCCAGCAGCGCAGGGGTTCCCAGCTCTGGAAACACCATATATTTT
j_call: TRBJ1-5; clone_size: -; v_call: TRBV28; d_call: -; cdr3_aa: CASSWAGRNQPQHF; cdr3_nt: TGTGCCAGCAGTTGGGCGGGTAGGAATCAGCCCCAGCATTTT
j_call: TRBJ2-3; clone_size: few; v_call: TRBV5-1; d_call: -; cdr3_aa: CASSSRLVGTDTQYF; cdr3_nt: TGCGCCAGCAGCTCCCGGCTAGTTGGCACAGATACGCAGTATTTT
j_call: TRBJ2-5; clone_size: -; v_call: TRBV4-3; d_call: -; cdr3_aa: CASSQGWGETQYF; cdr3_nt: TGCGCCAGCAGCCAAGGTTGGGGGGAGACCCAGTACTTC
j_call: TRBJ2-3; clone_size: -; v_call: TRBV20-1; d_call: TRBD2; cdr3_aa: CSARETMTGGLDTQYF; cdr3_nt: TGCAGTGCTAGAGAAACAATGACGGGGGGGTTAGATACGCAGTATTTT
j_call: TRBJ2-5; clone_size: few; v_call: TRBV24-1; d_call: -; cdr3_aa: CATSDHGSRVYQETQYF; cdr3_nt: TGTGCCACCAGTGACCACGGATCTCGAGTATACCAAGAGACCCAGTACTTC
j_call: TRBJ2-7; clone_size: many; v_call: TRBV20-1; d_call: -; cdr3_aa: CSASPADDYEQYF; cdr3_nt: TGCAGTGCTAGTCCAGCGGACGACTACGAGCAGTACTTC
j_call: TRBJ2-1; clone_size: many; v_call: TRBV20-1; d_call: -; cdr3_aa: CSARWGNEQFF; cdr3_nt: TGCAGTGCTAGATGGGGGAATGAGCAGTTCTTC
j_call: TRBJ2-7; clone_size: -; v_call: TRBV2; d_call: TRBD2; cdr3_aa: CASSALAGALYEQYF; cdr3_nt: TGTGCCAGCAGTGCACTAGCGGGGGCCCTCTACGAGCAGTACTTC